Listed here are 16 T cell receptor beta chains from one sample, sequenced in a study of cytomegalovirus exposure and HLA in healthy donors. The PCR had 60 Vbeta and 13 Jbeta primers. Generated by immunoSEQ multiplex PCR, the TCRdb table keeps only in-frame clones and is missing some. This table holds around 190,000 clones, around 81% found once. Sequences were obtained from PBMCs. Receptor source: a man between 18 and 29 years old in good health and CMV-seronegative.

V gene TRBV13 combines with J gene TRBJ2-6, with D perhaps TRBD1 (5 bases). Trimming took off 6 bases at V and 0 bases at J, with 21 bases between the two ends. CDR1 and CDR2 from the germline V gene are PRHDT and FYEKMQ (reference sequence). The CDR3 consists of 19 residues. The CDR3 loop reads CASRVRKGYPPSGANVLTF. In DNA form, the CDR3 reads TGTGCCAGCAGGGTGAGGAAGGGGTACCCCCCCTCTGGGGCCAACGTCCTGACTTTC.

The chain is built from TRBV6-5 and TRBJ1-2; D perhaps matches TRBD1 (6 bases). Trimming took off 5 bases at V and 4 bases at J, with 14 bases between the two ends. The CDR3 sequence is 14 residues long. CDR1 and CDR2 from the germline V gene are MNHEY and SVGAGI. The chain's CDR3 is CASSLVGGPYGYTF. CDR3 nucleotide sequence: TGTGCCAGCAGTCTTGTAGGGGGTCCCTATGGCTACACCTTC.

Note on this clone: Other DNA sequences from this sample encode an identical CDR3 as well. The rearrangement joins TRBV6-1 to TRBJ1-1; maybe TRBD1 (5 bases). With 0 bases removed from V and 5 bases from J, the gap between germline ends came to 7 bases. CDR1 MNHNS and CDR2 SASEGT come from the germline V gene. The CDR3 spans 13 residues. The CDR3 here is CASSEAGGTEAFF. The CDR3 DNA follows: TGTGCCAGCAGTGAAGCGGGGGGAACTGAAGCTTTCTTT.

The V call is TRBV5-4, the J call TRBJ2-5; TRBD2 agrees at 7 bases. Germline V gene lookup returns CDR1 SGHNT and CDR2 YYREEE (reference sequence). Trimming at V came to 1 base and at J to 2 bases, leaving 8 bases not matched to a gene. The CDR3 sequence is 16 residues long. CDR3 DNA: TGTGCCAGCAGCTTGATGGCGGGAGTTAGACAAGAGACCCAGTACTTC. It specifies CASSLMAGVRQETQYF.

Remarks on this clone: This same CDR3 is encoded by further DNA sequences in the sample. The chain joins TRBV18 to TRBJ2-6; D unresolved. Trimming took off 3 bases at V and 0 bases at J, with 6 bases between the two ends. This CDR3 region has 15 residues. Looked up from germline, CDR1 is KGHSH and CDR2 is LQKENI. This chain's CDR3 is CASSPPRSGANVLTF. The CDR3 DNA follows: TGTGCCAGCTCACCTCCCCGCTCTGGGGCCAACGTCCTGACTTTC.

The chain recombines TRBV4-2 with TRBJ2-5, with 7 nucleotides matching TRBD2. Germline V gene sequence: CDR1 LGHNA, CDR2 YNFKEQ. CDR3 length: 18 amino acids. V lost 1 base and J lost 4; bases outside the gene matches: 15. This CDR3 is CASSQALTTGGAGETQYF. The CDR3 region has the DNA TGTGCCAGCAGCCAAGCTCTCACTACGGGGGGAGCTGGAGAGACCCAGTACTTC.

V usage is TRBV11-3 and J usage is TRBJ1-6; 7 positions agree with TRBD1. Germline CDR1 and CDR2: SGHNT and YENEEA. The CDR3 extends over 14 amino acids. Trimming cost V 2 bases and J 14 bases; bases outside gene matches: 9. The CDR3: CASSLRQGDSALHF. CDR3 in DNA: TGTGCCAGCAGCTTAAGACAGGGTGATTCGGCCCTCCACTTT.

This chain links TRBV27 with TRBJ2-1; possible D gene TRBD2, 5 bases. The germline CDR1 and CDR2 sequences are MNHEY and SMNVEV (reference sequence). Trimming stripped 4 bases from V and 4 bases from J, with 14 bases between. The CDR3 has 15 residues. The DNA of the CDR3 is TGTGCCAGCAGTTCCTCGGGATCGCTATACAATGAGCAGTTCTTC. Protein product: CASSSSGSLYNEQFF.

The CDR3 DNA is TGTGCCAGCAGCCCCAAATGGGAGCGCGCCTACAATGAGCAGTTCTTC. It translates to CASSPKWERAYNEQFF. V usage is TRBV7-8 and J usage is TRBJ2-1; perhaps TRBD2 as D (5 bases). The CDR3 runs 16 residues. CDR1 SGHVS and CDR2 FQNEAQ come from the germline V gene. The V end was cut by 5 bases, the J end by 2 bases, with 16 bases between.

The genes are TRBV7-2 and TRBJ1-5; D is uncertain. The germline V and J ends were trimmed by 0 bases and 0 bases, with 6 bases remaining between them. CDR1 is SGHTA and CDR2 is FQGNSA in the germline V gene. CDR3 length: 15 amino acids. CDR3 DNA sequence: TGTGCCAGCAGCTTAGCCCCTTATAGCAATCAGCCCCAGCATTTT. It codes for CASSLAPYSNQPQHF.

In this sample, this clone turned up a few times. This rearrangement joins TRBV27 to TRBJ2-2; maybe TRBD2 (6 bases). Germline V gives CDR1 MNHEY, CDR2 SMNVEV (reference sequence). V was trimmed by 10 bases and J by 4 bases, leaving 16 bases between them. The CDR3 sequence is 14 residues long. DNA for the CDR3: TGTGCCACCAGGACTACAACGGCCACCGGGGAGCTGTTTTTT. Its translation is CATRTTTATGELFF.

This clone was picked up one time. V and J are TRBV9 and TRBJ2-2, with D perhaps matching TRBD2 (6 bases). V lost 0 bases to trimming and J lost 6 bases, with 12 bases between them. Germline V lookup: CDR1 SGDLS, CDR2 YYNGEE. The CDR3 totals 15 residues. CDR3 nucleotides: TGTGCCAGCAGCGTAGGGCCCCGGAGGGCCGGGGAGCTGTTTTTT. Translated: CASSVGPRRAGELFF.

The chain joins TRBV7-3 to TRBJ2-1; 11 nucleotides agree with TRBD2. Germline values: CDR1 SGHTA, CDR2 FQGTGA. The CDR3 has 15 amino acids. V shed 4 bases, J shed 9 bases, and the junction held 8 bases outside the gene matches. The CDR3 loop reads CASSSQLAGVGEQFF. CDR3 coding DNA: TGTGCCAGCAGCTCCCAACTAGCGGGAGTTGGTGAGCAGTTCTTC. Based on the CDR3 plus reference TRBV7-3 and TRBJ2-1, the full variable domain is GAGVSQTPSNKVTEKGKYVELRCDPISGHTALYWYRQSLGQGPEFLIYFQGTGAADDSGLPNDRFFAVRPEGSVSTLKIQRTERGDSAVYLCASSSQLAGVGEQFFGPGTRLTVL.

This clone was recorded once. The CDR3 coding sequence is TGTGCCAGCACCAAAGTACAGGCCCCTGGGACTGAAGCTTTCTTT. This sequence encodes CASTKVQAPGTEAFF. This chain uses TRBV27 with TRBJ1-1, with D possibly TRBD1 on 5 matching bases. V lost 7 bases, J lost 5 bases, and 20 bases lay in between. Germline V lookup: CDR1 MNHEY, CDR2 SMNVEV (reference sequence). The CDR3 contains 15 residues.

This chain uses TRBV19 with TRBJ2-2, with D possibly being TRBD1 (6 bases). This CDR3 is 17 amino acids long. Germline V CDR1 and CDR2: LNHDA, SQIVND (reference sequence). The ends were cut back, 5 bases at V and 1 base at J, with 17 bases in the middle. The CDR3 DNA reads TGTGCCAGTAGTCCCACAGGGTTGGTTCGGAACACCGGGGAGCTGTTTTTT. This encodes CASSPTGLVRNTGELFF.

The chain couples TRBV2 to TRBJ2-7; a weak D match, TRBD2 (5 bases). This CDR3 spans 12 amino acids. Trimming pared 1 base from V and 6 bases from J, leaving 7 bases between. The germline V gene encodes CDR1 SNHLY and CDR2 FYNNEI. In DNA form, the CDR3 reads TGTGCCAGCAGTGAAGAGGGAGCCGAGCAGTACTTC. This sequence encodes CASSEEGAEQYF.